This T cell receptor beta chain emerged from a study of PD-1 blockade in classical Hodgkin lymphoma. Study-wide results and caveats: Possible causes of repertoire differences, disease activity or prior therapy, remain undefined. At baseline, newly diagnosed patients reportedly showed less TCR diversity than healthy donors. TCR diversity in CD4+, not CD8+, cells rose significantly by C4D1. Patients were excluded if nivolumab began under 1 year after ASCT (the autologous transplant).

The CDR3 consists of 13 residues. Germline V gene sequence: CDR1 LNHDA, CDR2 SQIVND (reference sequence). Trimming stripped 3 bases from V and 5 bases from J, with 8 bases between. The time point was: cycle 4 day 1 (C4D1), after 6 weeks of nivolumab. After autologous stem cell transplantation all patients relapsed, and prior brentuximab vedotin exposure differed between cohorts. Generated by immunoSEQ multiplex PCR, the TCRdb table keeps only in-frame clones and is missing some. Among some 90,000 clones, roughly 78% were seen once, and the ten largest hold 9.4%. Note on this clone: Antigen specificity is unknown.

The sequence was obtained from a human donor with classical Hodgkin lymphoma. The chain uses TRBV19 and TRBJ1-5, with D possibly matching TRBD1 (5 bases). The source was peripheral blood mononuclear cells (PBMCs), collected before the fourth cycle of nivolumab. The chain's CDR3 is CASSMTEYQPQHF. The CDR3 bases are TGTGCCAGTAGTATGACAGAGTATCAGCCCCAGCATTTT.